These T cell receptor beta chains were read from a single sample in a study of cytomegalovirus exposure and HLA in healthy donors. Profiled with immunoSEQ multiplex PCR; TCRdb holds only in-frame clones, not every one. The sample consists of about 170,000 clones, about 79% of them appearing once. What was sequenced was PBMCs. These receptor sequences come from a middle-aged man in good health and CMV-seropositive. CDR3s leave out the opening cysteine and the closing phenylalanine or tryptophan.

TRBV30	TRBJ1-2	AFGTGGDGYGYT
TRBV7-2	TRBJ2-1	ASRGGTRYNEQF
TRBV19	TRBJ1-2	ASSVPVPGRYGYT
TRBV28	TRBJ1-4	ASSPNAGVPNEKLF
TRBV6-6	TRBJ1-5	ASSYGGGNQPQH
TRBV7-3	TRBJ2-3	ASSSRRGTTDTQY
TRBV18	TRBJ1-1	ASSPDRNTNTEAF
TRBV7-3	TRBJ2-3	ASSPRGTDTQY
TRBV6-5	TRBJ1-2	ASTSGLGYGYT
TRBV5-1	TRBJ1-2	ASSPTPDRGGGYT
TRBV29-1	TRBJ2-2	SVEVTRTTGELF
TRBV7-9	TRBJ2-1	ASMETASGSNEQF
TRBV5-1	TRBJ2-3	ASSTALDTQY
TRBV27	TRBJ2-1	ASRDGRTNEQF
TRBV5-8	TRBJ2-1	ASSLSGRSYNEQF
TRBV5-1	TRBJ2-1	ASSPGGRSYNEQF
TRBV5-1	TRBJ2-1	ASSPGSREAYNEQF
TRBV30	TRBJ2-1	AWIGGLANEQF
TRBV2	TRBJ2-1	ASGGLAGDNEQF
TRBV6-5	TRBJ2-5	ASKPGPELETQY
TRBV18	TRBJ2-2	ASSPQGWELF
TRBV6-5	NA	ASSSRTVDDYEQY
TRBV10-3	TRBJ2-7	AISEPGGEQY
TRBV29-1	TRBJ2-1	SVSGRRNNEQF
TRBV30	TRBJ2-7	AWGQGYEQY
TRBV11-2	TRBJ2-7	ASSRTSGSSYEQY
TRBV6-1	TRBJ1-1	ASSELPGQLNTEAF
TRBV7-3	TRBJ2-3	ASSLTRTGGGLSDTQY
TRBV18	TRBJ2-5	ASSPPNTSGGVQY
TRBV5-1	TRBJ2-7	ASSLYRDKEAYEQY
TRBV28	TRBJ2-1	ASSTRSGGYNEQF
TRBV6-6	TRBJ2-7	ASSIDTTYVGQY
TRBV5-1	TRBJ2-2	ASRGQASNTGELF
TRBV6-1	TRBJ2-5	ALDRGETQY
TRBV19	TRBJ2-7	ASSSGQGVYEQY
TRBV11-2	TRBJ2-1	ASSLETSSYNEQF
TRBV5-1	TRBJ1-1	ASSLGLGRNTEAF
TRBV7-2	TRBJ1-1	ASSVYGAEAF
TRBV7-6	TRBJ2-2	ASSLVSRREGANTGELF
TRBV5-1	TRBJ2-1	ASSLGQGAFDEQF
TRBV7-9	TRBJ2-3	ASSPHRDRGSADTQY
TRBV9	TRBJ2-1	ASSERPRAASYNEQF
TRBV6-1	TRBJ2-7	ASSEPPIGLDYEQY
TRBV15	TRBJ2-3	ATSRQGGDTQY
TRBV11-2	TRBJ1-1	ASSGQGDTEAF
TRBV4-2	TRBJ1-2	ASSQARGEAGYGYT
TRBV27	TRBJ1-2	ASRDFYGYT
TRBV14	TRBJ2-5	ASSQGLRETQY
TRBV10-2	NA	AGAAQANYEQY
TRBV5-1	TRBJ2-1	ASSAPGLAGINEQF
TRBV27	TRBJ2-7	ASSPLGVTGYSYEQY
TRBV5-1	TRBJ2-1	ASSLSPAGDYNEQF
TRBV11-2	TRBJ1-3	ASSLYLRDSGNTIY
TRBV7-9	TRBJ2-7	AMGPWGQGSSYEQY
TRBV27	TRBJ1-1	ASSRPGWSTEAF
TRBV6-5	TRBJ1-5	ASSWGPYQPQH
TRBV9	TRBJ2-5	ASSAATSGDRETQY